These 26 T cell receptor beta chains share one sample of origin, sequenced in a study of blood T cells in healthy people across ages. A J-beta primer mix and a sample-barcoded 5' primer were used in a second PCR of about 7 to 12 cycles. TCRdb re-derived calls from the 5' RACE reads in MiXCR, one entry per CDR3 protein. Of some 930,000 distinct CDR3 sequences listed, roughly 29% were seen once; the top ten hold roughly 10%. Separately, the same data were catalogued under a study of T cells of mothers and their children.

Sequencing was performed on blood. The receptors were gathered from a woman aged 40 to 55 in good health.

The rearrangement joins TRBV18 to TRBJ2-2; D is unresolved. V dropped 2 bases and J dropped 9 bases, with 7 bases sitting between them. Germline lookup yields CDR1 KGHSH and CDR2 LQKENI. This CDR3 contains 12 residues. The CDR3 bases are TGTGCCAGCTCACCAGACTCGCGGGAGCTGTTTTTT. Amino acids: CASSPDSRELFF.

The chain carries TRBV12-3 or TRBV12-4 and TRBJ2-7, with D tentatively TRBD1 (6 bases). Trimming stripped 4 bases from V and 5 bases from J, with 15 bases between. The CDR3 sequence is 14 residues long. The DNA of the CDR3 is TGTGCCAGCAGTTACCGAGGGACAACCCACGAGCAGTACTTC. This gives the protein CASSYRGTTHEQYF.

Worth noting for this clonotype: This could be a read error, since a much larger clone is one nucleotide away. The V gene is TRBV20-1, the J gene TRBJ2-4; 12 bases are shared with TRBD2. The ends lost 6 bases at V and 13 bases at J; junction bases unmatched: 19. There are 16 residues in the CDR3. The germline gives CDR1 DFQATT, CDR2 SNEGSKA (reference sequence). The CDR3 reads CSAPGLAGPTSREQYF. CDR3 coding DNA: TGCAGTGCGCCCGGACTAGCGGGGCCCACCTCGCGTGAGCAGTACTTC.

Details on this clonotype: A junction end diverges from the germline sequence, so it may reflect a read error. This chain joins TRBV7-2 and TRBJ2-1; 8 bases line up with TRBD2. Germline loops: CDR1 SGHTA, CDR2 FQGNSA. There are 14 residues in the CDR3. The CDR3 protein is CACSLVGGDNEQFF. In nucleotides, the CDR3 is TGTGCCTGCAGCTTAGTCGGGGGGGACAATGAGCAGTTCTTC.

The rearrangement links TRBV7-9 to TRBJ2-7; 9 positions agree with TRBD1. The germline CDR1 and CDR2 sequences are SEHNR and FQNEAQ (reference sequence). The CDR3 runs to 16 residues. V trimming: 5 bases; J trimming: 1 base; junction bases outside the gene matches: 9. The CDR3 DNA sequence: TGTGCCAGCAGCCGGGCCGGGACAGGGCATTCCTACGAGCAGTACTTC. Protein: CASSRAGTGHSYEQYF.

This clonotype was counted a few times. One base away lies a much larger clone, so this may be a sequencing read error. V usage is TRBV7-2 and J usage is TRBJ2-4, with 7 bases aligning to TRBD2. The ends lost 3 bases at V and 5 bases at J; junction bases unmatched: 4. The germline CDR1 and CDR2 sequences are SGHTA and FQGNSA. The CDR3 spans 14 residues. CDR3 loop: CASSFGGTENIQYF. Here the CDR3 DNA reads TGTGCCAGCAGCTTCGGGGGGACCGAAAACATTCAGTACTTC.

A note on this clonotype: A read error is possible here, since a much larger clone lies one base away. In DNA, the CDR3 is TGTGCCATCAGTGAGTCGAGTAGCGGGGACCCCTACGAGCAGTTCTTC. Protein product: CAISESSSGDPYEQFF. The V call is TRBV10-3, the J call TRBJ2-1, with TRBD2 identical over 8 bases. The junction had 11 bases not matched to a gene; V was cut back by 0 bases and J by 10 bases. CDR1 is ENHRY, CDR2 SYGVKD, per germline. This CDR3 contains 16 residues.

The rearrangement links TRBV24-1 to TRBJ2-5; possible D gene TRBD2, 6 bases. The germline gives CDR1 KGHDR, CDR2 SFDVKD. CDR3 length: 16 amino acids. V gave up 4 bases and J gave up 4 bases, with 18 bases separating them. The CDR3 loop reads CATSDPSEGAGETQYF. The CDR3 nucleotides are TGTGCCACCAGTGACCCGTCGGAGGGAGCGGGAGAGACCCAGTACTTC.

The chain combines TRBV6-5 with TRBJ2-3; D unclear. This CDR3 has 14 amino acids. V was pared by 0 bases and J by 8 bases, with 12 bases between. The germline CDR1 and CDR2 sequences are MNHEY and SVGAGI. The CDR3 loop is CASSYSGVPGTQYF. For the CDR3, the DNA is TGTGCCAGCAGTTACTCTGGGGTGCCGGGTACGCAGTATTTT.

This chain joins TRBV4-1 and TRBJ2-3, with D hard to call. Trimming shortened V by 1 base and J by 3 bases, and 20 bases separated the two germline ends. Per the germline V gene, CDR1 is MGHRA and CDR2 is YSYEKL. The CDR3 extends over 18 amino acids. The CDR3 DNA is TGCGCCAGCAGCCAAGTTCTTAGCAGAGATAAAGGGACAGATACGCAGTATTTT. This translates into CASSQVLSRDKGTDTQYF.

The chain combines TRBV7-8 with TRBJ2-3; 10 bases agree with TRBD1. The CDR3 runs 16 residues. Germline-derived CDR1 and CDR2 are SGHVS and FQNEAQ. Trimming took 5 bases from V and 7 from J; bases not matched to a gene: 12. The DNA of the CDR3 is TGTGCCAGCAGCACCATAGCCACGGACAGGGGGAATACGCAGTATTTT. It yields the protein CASSTIATDRGNTQYF.

In its sample, this clonotype was seen a few times. The genes are TRBV29-1 and TRBJ2-7; no reliable D call. V lost 3 bases and J 3 bases, leaving 6 bases between the germline ends. Germline CDR1 and CDR2: SQVTM and ANQGSEA. CDR3 length: 11 amino acids. The CDR3 spells CSVDANYEQYF. The DNA of the CDR3 is TGCAGCGTTGATGCGAACTACGAGCAGTACTTC.

This clonotype was found many times. The chain carries TRBV20-1 and TRBJ2-3; maybe TRBD1 (6 bases). Germline CDR1 is DFQATT and CDR2 is SNEGSKA (reference sequence). Trimming removed 4 bases at V and 3 bases at J, with 14 bases between. The CDR3 runs to 14 residues. CDR3 in DNA: TGCAGTGCTATTACAGGGATACAGACAGATACGCAGTATTTT. It is translated as CSAITGIQTDTQYF.

This clonotype has a count of ten or more. The V call is TRBV7-8, the J call TRBJ1-2; D is possibly TRBD1 (5 bases). Trimming took 5 bases from V and 4 from J, leaving 26 bases between them. The V gene's germline CDR1 is SGHVS and CDR2 FQNEAQ. There are 18 residues in the CDR3. The CDR3 DNA is TGTGCCAGCAGCCCTTCCCACACCGGGGCAAACCTGCCCTATGGCTACACCTTC. Translated: CASSPSHTGANLPYGYTF.

This clonotype was recorded a few times. V usage is TRBV7-2 and J usage is TRBJ1-4; D not resolved. V lost 3 bases and J 13 bases, leaving 12 bases between the germline ends. This CDR3 has 12 residues. In germline, CDR1 is SGHTA, CDR2 FQGNSA. CDR3 sequence reads: CASSFGPRGLFF. CDR3 DNA sequence: TGTGCCAGCAGCTTTGGGCCCCGTGGACTGTTTTTT. Complete variable domain (other parts from reference TRBV7-2 and TRBJ1-4): GAGVSQSPSNKVTEKGKDVELRCDPISGHTALYWYRQSLGQGLEFLIYFQGNSAPDKSGLPSDRFSAERTGGSVSTLTIQRTQQEDSAVYLCASSFGPRGLFFGSGTQLSVL.

The gene calls are TRBV7-2 and TRBJ2-5, with TRBD1 as a possible D gene (6 bases). The DNA end favors TRBJ2-7, so the J call may be wrong. Germline CDR1 reads SGHTA; CDR2 reads FQGNSA. The CDR3 runs to 14 residues. The CDR3 nucleotides are TGTGCCAGCACCGCCGGTCACAGGGCGACCGAGCAGTACTTC. Protein: CASTAGHRATEQYF.

This clonotype was observed a handful of times. The rearrangement joins TRBV2 to TRBJ1-5, with 12 positions matching TRBD1. V gave up 6 bases and J gave up 4 bases; unmatched junction bases: 10. The CDR3 totals 17 residues. From germline, CDR1 is SNHLY and CDR2 FYNNEI. The CDR3 bases are TGTGCCAGCAGAACCGGGACAGGGGGCATTGGGAATCAGCCCCAGCATTTT. Its protein is CASRTGTGGIGNQPQHF.

The CDR3 DNA is TGCGCCAGCAGCCAAGTGGTAGGGGGTAACTATGGCTACACCTTC. As protein: CASSQVVGGNYGYTF. The chain employs TRBV4-3 and TRBJ1-2; TRBD1 might be the D (6 bases). Trimming shortened V by 1 base and J by 1 base, and 10 bases separated the two germline ends. The CDR3 length is 15 residues. Germline assignment: CDR1 LGHNA and CDR2 YSLEER.

Regarding this clonotype: A single base separates this from a much larger clone, so it may be a read error. The chain couples TRBV20-1 to TRBJ2-6, with D perhaps TRBD1 (5 bases). CDR3 size: 16 residues. Germline V gene sequence: CDR1 DFQATT, CDR2 SNEGSKA (reference sequence). The CDR3 here is CSARFGHPSGANVRTF. Here the CDR3 DNA reads TGCAGTGCTAGATTTGGACATCCCTCTGGGGCCAACGTCCGGACTTTC.

This CDR3 is CASSLDRSDYTF. CDR3 nucleotides: TGTGCCAGCAGTTTAGACCGTAGCGACTACACCTTC. The chain employs TRBV12-3 or TRBV12-4 and TRBJ1-2; no reliable D call. The CDR3 has 12 residues. Trimming left V 1 base short and J 10 bases short, with 10 bases between.

CDR3 nucleotides: TGTGCCAGCATATCAGGGAGGGACTATGGCTACACCTTC. As protein: CASISGRDYGYTF. The chain couples TRBV12-3 or TRBV12-4 to TRBJ1-2, with D perhaps TRBD1 (5 bases). The CDR3 is 13 residues long. V was trimmed by 7 bases and J by 3 bases, leaving 12 bases between them.

Only a few counts were recorded for this clonotype. The CDR3 protein is CASSVAGSAGYGYTF. In DNA, the CDR3 is TGTGCCAGCAGTGTAGCGGGCAGCGCCGGCTATGGCTACACCTTC. The chain couples TRBV6-1 to TRBJ1-2; D unclear. V lost 4 bases and J 4 bases, leaving 16 bases between the germline ends. CDR3 length: 15 residues. CDR1 and CDR2 (germline): MNHNS, SASEGT.

This clonotype has only a few counts. The chain combines TRBV5-1 with TRBJ1-2; D gene unclear. CDR3 length: 15 residues. CDR1 SGHRS and CDR2 YFSETQ come from the germline V gene. V dropped 3 bases and J dropped 1 base, with 13 bases sitting between them. CDR3 bases: TGCGCCAGCAGCTCTACGAAGAAAGATAACTATGGCTACACCTTC. As protein: CASSSTKKDNYGYTF.

This clonotype was picked up many times. The V and J genes are TRBV28 and TRBJ2-5, with 7 bases fitting TRBD1. CDR3 length equals 11 residues. V dropped 4 bases and J dropped 11; count of bases not matched to a gene: 4. Germline lookup yields CDR1 MDHEN and CDR2 SYDVKM. The CDR3 bases are TGTGCCAGCAGTTCGACAGGGAAGCAGTACTTC. Translated: CASSSTGKQYF.

This clonotype was recorded many times. The chain joins TRBV7-2 to TRBJ2-3; 8 nucleotides align to TRBD1. CDR3 length equals 13 residues. Germline V CDR1 and CDR2: SGHTA, FQGNSA. Germline trimming cut 5 bases from V and 9 bases from J; bases unmatched to any gene: 7. The CDR3 nucleotides read TGTGCCAGCAGCCCCCGAGACAGGGGAACGCAGTATTTT. Its translation: CASSPRDRGTQYF.

This chain links TRBV28 with TRBJ2-3; 7 bases are a match to TRBD1. CDR1 is MDHEN, CDR2 SYDVKM, per germline. This CDR3 region has 15 residues. The junction had 8 bases not matched to a gene; V was cut back by 3 bases and J by 5 bases. The CDR3 DNA follows: TGTGCCAGCAGTTTGCGAGGGGGCCGGGAAGATACGCAGTATTTT. Protein: CASSLRGGREDTQYF.